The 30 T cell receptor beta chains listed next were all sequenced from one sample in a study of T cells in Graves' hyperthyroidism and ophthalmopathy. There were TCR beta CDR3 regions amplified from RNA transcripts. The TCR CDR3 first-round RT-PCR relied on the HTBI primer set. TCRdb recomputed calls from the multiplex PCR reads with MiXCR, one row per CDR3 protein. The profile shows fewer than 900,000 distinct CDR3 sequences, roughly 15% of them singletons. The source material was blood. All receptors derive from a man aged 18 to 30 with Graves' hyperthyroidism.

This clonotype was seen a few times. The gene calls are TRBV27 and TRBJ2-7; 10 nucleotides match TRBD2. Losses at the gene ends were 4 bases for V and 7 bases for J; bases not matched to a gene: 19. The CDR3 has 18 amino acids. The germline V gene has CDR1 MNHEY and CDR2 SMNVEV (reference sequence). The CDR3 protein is CASSSRGAGGFPDGEQYF. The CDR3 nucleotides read TGTGCCAGCAGTTCCCGGGGAGCGGGAGGGTTCCCGGATGGTGAGCAGTACTTC.

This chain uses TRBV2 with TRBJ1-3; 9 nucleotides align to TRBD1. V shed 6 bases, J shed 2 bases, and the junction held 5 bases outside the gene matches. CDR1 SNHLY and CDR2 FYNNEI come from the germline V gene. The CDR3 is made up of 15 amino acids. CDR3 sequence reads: CASRARTGAGNTIYF. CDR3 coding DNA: TGTGCCAGCAGGGCAAGGACAGGGGCTGGAAACACCATATATTTT.

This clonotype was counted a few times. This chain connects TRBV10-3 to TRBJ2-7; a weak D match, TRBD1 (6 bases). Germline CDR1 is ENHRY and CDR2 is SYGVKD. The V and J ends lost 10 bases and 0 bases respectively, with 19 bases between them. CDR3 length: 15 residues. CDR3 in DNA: TGTGCCACAAACCCTGACAGGTTCCTCTCCTACGAGCAGTACTTC. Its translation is CATNPDRFLSYEQYF.

CDR3 in DNA: TGTGCCAGCAGCCCAAAGGGCTGGGACGAGCAGTACTTC. It is translated as CASSPKGWDEQYF. The V call is TRBV6-2 or TRBV6-3, the J call TRBJ2-7, with D uncertain. In germline, CDR1 is MNHEY, CDR2 SVGEGT. CDR3 length: 13 residues. Trimming shortened V by 6 bases and J by 5 bases, and 14 bases separated the two germline ends.

CDR3 sequence reads: CASSLGAGADSPLHF. DNA of the CDR3: TGTGCCAGCAGCTTAGGTGCGGGGGCGGATTCACCCCTCCACTTT. The V call is TRBV11-2, the J call TRBJ1-6, with D possibly being TRBD1 (6 bases). The CDR3 extends over 15 amino acids. Germline V gives CDR1 SGHAT, CDR2 FQNNGV. V was pared by 1 base and J by 8 bases, with 12 bases between.

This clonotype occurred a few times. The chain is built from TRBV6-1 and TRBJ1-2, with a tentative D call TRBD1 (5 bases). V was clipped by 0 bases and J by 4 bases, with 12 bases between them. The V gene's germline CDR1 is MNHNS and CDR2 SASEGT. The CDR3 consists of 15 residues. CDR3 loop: CASSEAQGQPYGYTF. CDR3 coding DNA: TGTGCCAGCAGTGAAGCGCAGGGTCAGCCCTATGGCTACACCTTC.

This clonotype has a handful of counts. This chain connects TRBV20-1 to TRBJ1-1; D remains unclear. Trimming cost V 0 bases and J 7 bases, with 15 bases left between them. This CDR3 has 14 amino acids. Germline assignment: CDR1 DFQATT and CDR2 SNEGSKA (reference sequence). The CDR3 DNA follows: TGCAGTGCTAGAGATAGTGAACAGATATTTGAAGCTTTCTTT. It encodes CSARDSEQIFEAFF.

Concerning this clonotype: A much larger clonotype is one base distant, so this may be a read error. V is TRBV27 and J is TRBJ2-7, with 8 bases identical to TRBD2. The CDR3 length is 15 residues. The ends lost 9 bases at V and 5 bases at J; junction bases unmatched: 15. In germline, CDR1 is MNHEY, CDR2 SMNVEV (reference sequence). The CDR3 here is CASSQFSGVPHEQYF. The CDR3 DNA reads TGTGCCAGTTCACAATTTAGCGGGGTCCCCCACGAGCAGTACTTC.

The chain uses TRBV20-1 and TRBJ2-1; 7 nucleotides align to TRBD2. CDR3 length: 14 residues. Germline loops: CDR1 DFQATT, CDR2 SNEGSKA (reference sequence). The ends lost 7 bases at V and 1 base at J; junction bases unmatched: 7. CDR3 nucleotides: TGCAGTGTCCCCGGGGGGTTTTCCTACAATGAGCAGTTCTTC. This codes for CSVPGGFSYNEQFF.

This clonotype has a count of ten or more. The CDR3: CSSQGDRTYNEQFF. The CDR3 nucleotides read TGCAGCTCACAAGGGGACAGGACCTACAATGAGCAGTTCTTC. This chain uses TRBV29-1 with TRBJ2-1, with 8 bases matching TRBD1. Germline V lookup: CDR1 SQVTM, CDR2 ANQGSEA. V was pared by 8 bases and J by 2 bases, with 8 bases of the junction left unmatched. This CDR3 is built from 14 residues.

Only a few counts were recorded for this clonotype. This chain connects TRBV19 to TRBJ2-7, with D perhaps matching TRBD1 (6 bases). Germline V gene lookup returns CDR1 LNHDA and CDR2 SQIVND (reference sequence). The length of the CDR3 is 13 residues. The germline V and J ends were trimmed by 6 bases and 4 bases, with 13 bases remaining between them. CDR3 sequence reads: CASSLSDRYEQYF. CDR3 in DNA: TGTGCCAGTAGCCTCTCGGACAGATACGAGCAGTACTTC.

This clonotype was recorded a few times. CDR3 DNA sequence: TGTGCCAGTAGTATATATGGGACAGGGGGCTCTGGACGCCAGCCCCAGCATTTT. Translation gives CASSIYGTGGSGRQPQHF. J is TRBJ1-5 and V is TRBV19; 12 nucleotides agree with TRBD1. The CDR3 consists of 18 residues. Germline V CDR1 and CDR2: LNHDA, SQIVND (reference sequence). The trim removed 2 bases at V and 7 bases at J, leaving 12 bases unmatched. The full variable domain, completed using reference TRBV19 and TRBJ1-5, is DGGITQSPKYLFRKEGQNVTLSCEQNLNHDAMYWYRQDPGQGLRLIYYSQIVNDFQKGDIAEGYSVSREKKESFPLTVTSAQKNPTAFYLCASSIYGTGGSGRQPQHFGDGTRLSIL.

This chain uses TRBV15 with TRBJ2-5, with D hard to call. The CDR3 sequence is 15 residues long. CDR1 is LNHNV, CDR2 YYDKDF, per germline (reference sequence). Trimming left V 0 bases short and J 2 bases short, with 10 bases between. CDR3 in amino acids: CATSREPARQETQYF. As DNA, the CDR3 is TGTGCCACCAGCAGAGAACCCGCCCGACAAGAGACCCAGTACTTC.

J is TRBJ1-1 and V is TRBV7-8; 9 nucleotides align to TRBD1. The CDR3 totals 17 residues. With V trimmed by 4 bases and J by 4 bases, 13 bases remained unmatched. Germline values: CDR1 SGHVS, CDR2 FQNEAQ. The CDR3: CASSSRGAGTGTTEAFF. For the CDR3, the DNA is TGTGCCAGCAGCTCCCGCGGAGCGGGGACAGGGACCACTGAAGCTTTCTTT.

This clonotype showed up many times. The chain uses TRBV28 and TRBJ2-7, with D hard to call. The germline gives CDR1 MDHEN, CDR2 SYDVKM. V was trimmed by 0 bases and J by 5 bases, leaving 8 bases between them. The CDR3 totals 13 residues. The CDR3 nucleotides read TGTGCCAGCAGTTTATGGACTCAGAACGAGCAGTACTTC. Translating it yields CASSLWTQNEQYF.

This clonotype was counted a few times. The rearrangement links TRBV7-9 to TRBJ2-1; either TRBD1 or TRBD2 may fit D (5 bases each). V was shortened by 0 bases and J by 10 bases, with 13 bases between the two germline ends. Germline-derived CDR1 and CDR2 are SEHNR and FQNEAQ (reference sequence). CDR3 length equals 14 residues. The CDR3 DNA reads TGTGCCAGCAGCTTAGCACTCTTAGAGGGGGAGCAGTTCTTC. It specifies CASSLALLEGEQFF.

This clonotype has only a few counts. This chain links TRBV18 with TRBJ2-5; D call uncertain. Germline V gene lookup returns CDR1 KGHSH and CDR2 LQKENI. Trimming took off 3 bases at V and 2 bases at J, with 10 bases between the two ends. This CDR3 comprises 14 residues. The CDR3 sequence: CASSPWNGQETQYF. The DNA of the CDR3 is TGTGCCAGCTCACCTTGGAACGGGCAAGAGACCCAGTACTTC.

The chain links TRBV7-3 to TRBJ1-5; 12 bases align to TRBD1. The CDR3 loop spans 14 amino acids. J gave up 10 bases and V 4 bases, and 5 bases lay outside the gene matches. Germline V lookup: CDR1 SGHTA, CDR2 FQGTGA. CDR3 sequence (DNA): TGTGCCAGCAGCTCCGATGGGACAGGGGGCCCCCAGCATTTT. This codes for CASSSDGTGGPQHF.

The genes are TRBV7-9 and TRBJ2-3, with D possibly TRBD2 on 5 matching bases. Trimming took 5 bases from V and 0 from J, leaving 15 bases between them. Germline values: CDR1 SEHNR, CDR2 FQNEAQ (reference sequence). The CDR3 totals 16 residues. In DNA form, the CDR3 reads TGTGCCAGCAGCCCCACAGAGGGAACGAGCACAGATACGCAGTATTTT. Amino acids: CASSPTEGTSTDTQYF.

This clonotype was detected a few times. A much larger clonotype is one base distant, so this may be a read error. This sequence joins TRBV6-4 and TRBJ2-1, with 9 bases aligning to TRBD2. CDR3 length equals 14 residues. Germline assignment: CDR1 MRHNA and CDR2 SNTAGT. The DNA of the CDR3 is TGTGCCAACAACTTCAGCGGGAGGTGGCTTGAGCAGCTCTTC. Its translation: CANNFSGRWLEQLF.

The CDR3 protein is CASSALPAGGQNEAFF. For the CDR3, the DNA is TGTGCCAGCAGCGCCCTGCCTGCGGGGGGGCAAAATGAAGCTTTCTTT. V usage is TRBV9 and J usage is TRBJ1-1; the D gene is possibly TRBD1 (6 bases). Germline-derived CDR1 and CDR2 are SGDLS and YYNGEE. Trimming cost V 3 bases and J 7 bases, with 22 bases left between them. The CDR3 has 16 amino acids.

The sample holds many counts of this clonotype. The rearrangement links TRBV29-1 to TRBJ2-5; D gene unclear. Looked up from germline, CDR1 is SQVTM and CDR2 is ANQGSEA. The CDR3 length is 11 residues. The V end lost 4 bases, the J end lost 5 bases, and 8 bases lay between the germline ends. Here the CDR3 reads CSVGEGETQYF. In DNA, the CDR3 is TGCAGCGTTGGAGAAGGGGAGACCCAGTACTTC.

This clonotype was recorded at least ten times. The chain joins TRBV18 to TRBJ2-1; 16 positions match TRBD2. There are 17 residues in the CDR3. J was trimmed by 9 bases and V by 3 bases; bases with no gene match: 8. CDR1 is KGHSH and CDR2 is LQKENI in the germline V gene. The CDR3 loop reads CASSPSGTSGRASEQFF. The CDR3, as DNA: TGTGCCAGCTCACCGTCCGGGACTAGCGGGAGGGCCAGTGAGCAGTTCTTC.

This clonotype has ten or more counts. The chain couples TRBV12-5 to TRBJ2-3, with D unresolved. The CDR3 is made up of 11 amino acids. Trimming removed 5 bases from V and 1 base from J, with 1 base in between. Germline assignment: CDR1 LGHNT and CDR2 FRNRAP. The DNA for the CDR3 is TGTGCTAGTGGTCGCACAGATACGCAGTATTTT. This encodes CASGRTDTQYF.

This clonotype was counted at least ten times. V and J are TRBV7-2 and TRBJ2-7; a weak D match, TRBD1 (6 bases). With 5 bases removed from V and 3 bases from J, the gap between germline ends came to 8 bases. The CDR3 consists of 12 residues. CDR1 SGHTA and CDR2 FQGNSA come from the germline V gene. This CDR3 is CASSQTGYEQYF. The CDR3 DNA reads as TGTGCCAGCAGCCAGACAGGCTACGAGCAGTACTTC.

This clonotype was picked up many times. The CDR3 DNA reads TGTGCCAGCAGCAGGAAGCGGAGACCCTCGAACACCGGGGAGCTGTTTTTT. Translated, it gives CASSRKRRPSNTGELFF. The chain has TRBV28 and TRBJ2-2, with a tentative D call TRBD2 (5 bases). CDR1 is MDHEN, CDR2 SYDVKM, per germline. The ends were cut back, 6 bases at V and 0 bases at J, with 17 bases in the middle. This CDR3 comprises 17 residues.

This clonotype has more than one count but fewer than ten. CDR3 loop: CSALDKNQPQHF. In DNA form, the CDR3 reads TGCAGTGCGCTGGACAAGAATCAGCCCCAGCATTTT. The chain uses TRBV20-1 and TRBJ1-5; tentative D call: TRBD1 (5 bases). The V gene lost 6 bases and the J gene lost 4 bases, with 10 bases spanning the gap. The CDR3 totals 12 residues. Germline values: CDR1 DFQATT, CDR2 SNEGSKA (reference sequence).

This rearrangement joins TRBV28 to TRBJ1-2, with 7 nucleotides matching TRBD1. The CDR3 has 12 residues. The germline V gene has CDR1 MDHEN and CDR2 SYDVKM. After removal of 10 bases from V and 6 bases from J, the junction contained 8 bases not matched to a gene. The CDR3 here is CAIPEGANGYTF. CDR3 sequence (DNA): TGTGCCATCCCAGAGGGGGCAAATGGCTACACCTTC.

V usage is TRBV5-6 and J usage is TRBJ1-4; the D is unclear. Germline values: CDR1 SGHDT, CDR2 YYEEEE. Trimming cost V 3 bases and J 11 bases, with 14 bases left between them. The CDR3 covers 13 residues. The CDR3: CASSSRTAEKLFF. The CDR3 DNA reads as TGTGCCAGCAGCTCACGAACGGCGGAGAAACTGTTTTTT. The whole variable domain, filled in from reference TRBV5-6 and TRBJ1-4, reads DAGVTQSPTHLIKTRGQQVTLRCSPKSGHDTVSWYQQALGQGPQFIFQYYEEEERQRGNFPDRFSGHQFPNYSSELNVNALLLGDSALYLCASSSRTAEKLFFGSGTQLSVL.

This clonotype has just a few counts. CDR3 bases: TGCAGTGCTAGAGATATCGGGGGGAACACTGAAGCTTTCTTT. Translation gives CSARDIGGNTEAFF. The V gene is TRBV20-1, the J gene TRBJ1-1; possibly TRBD1 for D (5 bases). This CDR3 region has 14 residues. The V and J ends lost 0 bases and 1 base respectively, with 9 bases between them. The germline V gene encodes CDR1 DFQATT and CDR2 SNEGSKA (reference sequence).